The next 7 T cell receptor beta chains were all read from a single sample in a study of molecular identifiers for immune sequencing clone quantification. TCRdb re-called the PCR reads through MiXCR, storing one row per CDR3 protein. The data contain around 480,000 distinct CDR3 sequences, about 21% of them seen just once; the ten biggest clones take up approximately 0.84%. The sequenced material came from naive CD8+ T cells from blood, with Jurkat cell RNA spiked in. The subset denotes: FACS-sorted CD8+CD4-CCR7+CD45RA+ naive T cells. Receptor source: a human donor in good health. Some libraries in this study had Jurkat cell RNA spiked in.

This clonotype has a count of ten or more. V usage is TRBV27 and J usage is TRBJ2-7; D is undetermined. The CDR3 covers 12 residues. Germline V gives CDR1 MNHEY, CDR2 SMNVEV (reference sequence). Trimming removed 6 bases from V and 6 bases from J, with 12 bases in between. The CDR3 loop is CASSLPGSEQYF. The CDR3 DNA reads TGTGCCAGCAGCCTCCCGGGCTCCGAGCAGTACTTC.

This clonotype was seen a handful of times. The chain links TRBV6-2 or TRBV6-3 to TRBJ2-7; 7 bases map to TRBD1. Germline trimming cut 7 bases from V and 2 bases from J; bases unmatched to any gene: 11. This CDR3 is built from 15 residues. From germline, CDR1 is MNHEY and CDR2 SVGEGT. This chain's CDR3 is CASTLGQALTYEQYF. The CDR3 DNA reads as TGTGCCAGCACCCTAGGACAGGCCCTTACCTACGAGCAGTACTTC.

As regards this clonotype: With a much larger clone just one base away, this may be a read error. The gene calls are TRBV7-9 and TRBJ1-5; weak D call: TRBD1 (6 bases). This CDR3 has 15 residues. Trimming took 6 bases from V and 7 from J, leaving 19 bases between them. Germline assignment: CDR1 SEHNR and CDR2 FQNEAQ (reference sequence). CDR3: CASSSSDGGHQPQHF. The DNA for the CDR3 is TGTGCCAGCAGTTCCTCTGACGGGGGGCACCAGCCCCAGCATTTT.

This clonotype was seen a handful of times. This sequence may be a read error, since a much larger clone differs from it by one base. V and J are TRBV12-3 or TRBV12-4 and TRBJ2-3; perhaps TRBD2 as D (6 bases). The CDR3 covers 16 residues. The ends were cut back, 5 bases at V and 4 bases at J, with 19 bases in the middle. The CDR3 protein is CASSLRLGPSADTQYF. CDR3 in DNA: TGTGCCAGCAGTCTTAGACTAGGTCCCTCCGCAGATACGCAGTATTTT.

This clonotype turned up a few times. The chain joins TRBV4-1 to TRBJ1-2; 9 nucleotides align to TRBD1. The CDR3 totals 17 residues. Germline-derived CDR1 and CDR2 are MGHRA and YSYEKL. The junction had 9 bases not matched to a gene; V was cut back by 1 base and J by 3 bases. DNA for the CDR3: TGCGCCAGCAGCCAAGTGACAGGGGGTAGCGGTCACTATGGCTACACCTTC. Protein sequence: CASSQVTGGSGHYGYTF.

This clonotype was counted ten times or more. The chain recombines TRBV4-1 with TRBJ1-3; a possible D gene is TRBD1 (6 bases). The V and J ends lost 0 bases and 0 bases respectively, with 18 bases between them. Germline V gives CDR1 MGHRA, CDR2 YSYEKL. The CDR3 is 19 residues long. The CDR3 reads CASSQDPDSSLNSGNTIYF. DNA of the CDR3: TGCGCCAGCAGCCAAGATCCGGACAGCTCCTTGAACTCTGGAAACACCATATATTTT.

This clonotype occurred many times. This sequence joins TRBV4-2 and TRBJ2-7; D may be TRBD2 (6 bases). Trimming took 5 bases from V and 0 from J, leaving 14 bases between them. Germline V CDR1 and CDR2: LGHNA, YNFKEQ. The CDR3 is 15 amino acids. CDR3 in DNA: TGTGCCAGCAGCACCGGGACTCGGAGCTCCTACGAGCAGTACTTC. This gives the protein CASSTGTRSSYEQYF.